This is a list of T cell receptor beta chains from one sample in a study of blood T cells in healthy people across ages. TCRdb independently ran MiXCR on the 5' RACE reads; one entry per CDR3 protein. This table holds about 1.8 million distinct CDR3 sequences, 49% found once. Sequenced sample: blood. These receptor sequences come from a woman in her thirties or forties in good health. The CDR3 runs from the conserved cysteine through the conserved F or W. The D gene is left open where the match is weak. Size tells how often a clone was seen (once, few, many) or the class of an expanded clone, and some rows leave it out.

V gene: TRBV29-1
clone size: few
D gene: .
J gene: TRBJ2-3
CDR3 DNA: TGCAGCGTTGAATGGAGGACCGCCAGAGATACGCAGTATTTT
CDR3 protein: CSVEWRTARDTQYF

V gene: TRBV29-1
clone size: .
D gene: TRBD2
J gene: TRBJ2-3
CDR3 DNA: TGCAGCGTGCCTCCGCTAGCGGGGGGGGTAGTGCAGTATTTT
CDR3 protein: CSVPPLAGGVVQYF

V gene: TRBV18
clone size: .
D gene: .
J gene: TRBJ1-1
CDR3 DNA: TGTGCCAGCTCACCCTCAAACGGTTACAACACTGAAGCTTTCTTT
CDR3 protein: CASSPSNGYNTEAFF

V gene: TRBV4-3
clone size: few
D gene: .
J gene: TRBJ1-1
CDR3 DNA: TGCGCCAGCAGCCAAGATTCGGCCACTGAAGCTTTCTTT
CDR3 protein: CASSQDSATEAFF

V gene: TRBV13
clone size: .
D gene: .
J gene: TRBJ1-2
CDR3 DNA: TGTGCCAGCAGTCTAGGGCGTATGGGGGAACACTATGGCTACACCTTC
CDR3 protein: CASSLGRMGEHYGYTF

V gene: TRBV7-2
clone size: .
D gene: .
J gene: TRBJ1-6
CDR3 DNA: TGTGCCAGCAGCCTCCAAGGGGATCTAATTCGTCCCCTCCACTTT
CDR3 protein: CASSLQGDLIRPLHF

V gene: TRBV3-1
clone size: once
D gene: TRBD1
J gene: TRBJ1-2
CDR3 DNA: TGTGCCAGCAGCCAAGATTTGACAGGGGGGACCTATGGCTACACCTTC
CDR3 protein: CASSQDLTGGTYGYTF

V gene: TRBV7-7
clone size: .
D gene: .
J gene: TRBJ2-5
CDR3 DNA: TGTGCTAGCAGACCCCGAGGGGAGAGGGGGACCCAGTACTTC
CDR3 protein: CASRPRGERGTQYF

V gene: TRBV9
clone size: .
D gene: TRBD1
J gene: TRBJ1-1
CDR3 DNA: TGTGCCAGCAGCGCTGAACAGGGGGCGTTCGACACTGAAGCTTTCTTT
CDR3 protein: CASSAEQGAFDTEAFF

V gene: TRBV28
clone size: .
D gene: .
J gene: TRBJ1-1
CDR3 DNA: TGTGCCAGCAGCAGATCGGGACATATGAACACTGAAGCTTTCTTT
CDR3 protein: CASSRSGHMNTEAFF

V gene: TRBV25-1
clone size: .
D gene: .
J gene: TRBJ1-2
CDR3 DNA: TGTGCCAGCAGCCCTCCACAGGGAATCCATGGCTACACCTTC
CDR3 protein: CASSPPQGIHGYTF

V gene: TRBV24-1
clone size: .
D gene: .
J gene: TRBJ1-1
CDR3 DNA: TGTGCCTCCCGAGGCAGGGACACTGAAGCTTTCTTT
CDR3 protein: CASRGRDTEAFF

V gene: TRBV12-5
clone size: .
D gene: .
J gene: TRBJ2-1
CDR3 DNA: TGTGCTAGTGCCCGGTACCTTGGAAATGAGCAGTTCTTC
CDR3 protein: CASARYLGNEQFF

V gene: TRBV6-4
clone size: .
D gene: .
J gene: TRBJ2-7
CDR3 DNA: TGTGCCAGCACTTGGGACGGGGACTACGAGCAGTACTTC
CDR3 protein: CASTWDGDYEQYF

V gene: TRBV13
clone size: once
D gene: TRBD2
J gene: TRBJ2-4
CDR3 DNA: TGTGCCAGCAGCTTAGGGACTAGCGCCGTCAAAAACATTCGGTACTTC
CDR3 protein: CASSLGTSAVKNIRYF